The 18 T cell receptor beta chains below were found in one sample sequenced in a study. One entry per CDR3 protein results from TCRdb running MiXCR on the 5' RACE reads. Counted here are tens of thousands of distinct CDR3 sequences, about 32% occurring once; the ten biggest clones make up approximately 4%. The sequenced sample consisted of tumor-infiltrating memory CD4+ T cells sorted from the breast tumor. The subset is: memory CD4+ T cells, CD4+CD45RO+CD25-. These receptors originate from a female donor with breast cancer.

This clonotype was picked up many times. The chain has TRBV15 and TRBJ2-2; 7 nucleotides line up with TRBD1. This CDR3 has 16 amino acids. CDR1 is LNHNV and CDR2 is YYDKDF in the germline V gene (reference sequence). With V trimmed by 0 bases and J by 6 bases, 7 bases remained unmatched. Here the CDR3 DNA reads TGTGCCACCAGCAGAGATGAGTCAAGGGGGCCCGGGGAGCTGTTTTTT. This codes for CATSRDESRGPGELFF. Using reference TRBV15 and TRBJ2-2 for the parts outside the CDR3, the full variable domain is DAMVIQNPRYQVTQFGKPVTLSCSQTLNHNVMYWYQQKSSQAPKLLFHYYDKDFNNEADTPDNFQSRRPNTSFCFLDIRSPGLGDTAMYLCATSRDESRGPGELFFGEGSRLTVL.

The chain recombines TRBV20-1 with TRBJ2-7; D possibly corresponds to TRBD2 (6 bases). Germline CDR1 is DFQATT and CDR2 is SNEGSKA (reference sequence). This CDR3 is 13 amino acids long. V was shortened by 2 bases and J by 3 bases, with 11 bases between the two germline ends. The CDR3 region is CSARRAGIYEQYF. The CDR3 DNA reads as TGCAGTGCTAGAAGGGCGGGGATCTACGAGCAGTACTTC.

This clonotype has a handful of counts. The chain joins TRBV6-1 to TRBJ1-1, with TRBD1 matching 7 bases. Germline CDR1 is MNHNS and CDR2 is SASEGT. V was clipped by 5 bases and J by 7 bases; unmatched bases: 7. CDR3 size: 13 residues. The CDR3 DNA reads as TGTGCCAGCAGTAACCCAGGGGGTAGTGAAGCTTTCTTT. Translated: CASSNPGGSEAFF.

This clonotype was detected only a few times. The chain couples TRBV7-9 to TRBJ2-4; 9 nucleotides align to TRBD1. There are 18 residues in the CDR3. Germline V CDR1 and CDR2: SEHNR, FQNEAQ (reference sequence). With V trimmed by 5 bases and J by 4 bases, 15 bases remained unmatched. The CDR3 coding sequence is TGTGCCAGCAGCCTTTACTGGCTGTGGGACAGGGTTAAAAACATTCAGTACTTC. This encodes CASSLYWLWDRVKNIQYF. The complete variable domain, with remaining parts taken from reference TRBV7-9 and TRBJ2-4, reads DTGVSQNPRHKITKRGQNVTFRCDPISEHNRLYWYRQTLGQGPEFLTYFQNEAQLEKSRLLSDRFSAERPKGSFSTLEIQRTEQGDSAMYLCASSLYWLWDRVKNIQYFGAGTRLSVL.

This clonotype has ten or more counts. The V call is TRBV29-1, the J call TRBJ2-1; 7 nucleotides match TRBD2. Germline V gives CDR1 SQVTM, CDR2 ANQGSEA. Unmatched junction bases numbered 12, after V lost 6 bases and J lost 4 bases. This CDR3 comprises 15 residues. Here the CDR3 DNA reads TGCAGCGTCCTCCCGGGACTAAGGCGATACAATGAGCAGTTCTTC. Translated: CSVLPGLRRYNEQFF.

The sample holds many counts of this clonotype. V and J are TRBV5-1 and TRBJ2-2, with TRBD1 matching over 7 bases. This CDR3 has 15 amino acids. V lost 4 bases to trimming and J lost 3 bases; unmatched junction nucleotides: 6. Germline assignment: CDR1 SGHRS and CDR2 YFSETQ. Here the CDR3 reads CASSVGTEHTGELFF. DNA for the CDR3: TGCGCCAGCAGCGTGGGGACAGAGCACACCGGGGAGCTGTTTTTT. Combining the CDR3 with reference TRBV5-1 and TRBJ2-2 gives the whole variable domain KAGVTQTPRYLIKTRGQQVTLSCSPISGHRSVSWYQQTPGQGLQFLFEYFSETQRNKGNFPGRFSGRQFSNSRSEMNVSTLELGDSALYLCASSVGTEHTGELFFGEGSRLTVL.

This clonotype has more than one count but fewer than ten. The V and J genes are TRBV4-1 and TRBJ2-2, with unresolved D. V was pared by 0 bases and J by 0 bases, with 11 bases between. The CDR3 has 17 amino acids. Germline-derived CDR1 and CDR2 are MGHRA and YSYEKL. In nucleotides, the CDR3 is TGCGCCAGCAGCCAAGATCTGGCAGCCTCGAACACCGGGGAGCTGTTTTTT. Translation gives CASSQDLAASNTGELFF.

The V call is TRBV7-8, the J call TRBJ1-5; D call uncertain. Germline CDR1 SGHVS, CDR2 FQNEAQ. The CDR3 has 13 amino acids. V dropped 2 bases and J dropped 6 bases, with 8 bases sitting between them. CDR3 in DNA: TGTGCCAGCAGCTTACTAGTCACTCAGCCCCAGCATTTT. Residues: CASSLLVTQPQHF.

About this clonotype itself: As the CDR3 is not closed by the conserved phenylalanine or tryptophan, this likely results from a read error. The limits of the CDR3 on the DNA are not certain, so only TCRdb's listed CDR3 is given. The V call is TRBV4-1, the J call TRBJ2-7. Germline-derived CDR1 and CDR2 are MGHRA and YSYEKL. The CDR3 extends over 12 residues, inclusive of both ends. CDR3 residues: CASSQDLGQPYY.

CDR3 in DNA: TGTGCCAGCAGCTTTAATAGCGGACAAGAGACCCAGTACTTC. Translating it yields CASSFNSGQETQYF. This chain uses TRBV7-9 with TRBJ2-5; D perhaps matches TRBD2 (6 bases). Trimming left V 3 bases short and J 2 bases short, with 10 bases between. This CDR3 comprises 14 residues. Germline CDR1 and CDR2: SEHNR and FQNEAQ (reference sequence).

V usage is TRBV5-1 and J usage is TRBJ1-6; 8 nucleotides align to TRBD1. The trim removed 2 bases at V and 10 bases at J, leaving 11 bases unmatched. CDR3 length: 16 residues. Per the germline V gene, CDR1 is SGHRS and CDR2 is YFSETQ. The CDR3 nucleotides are TGCGCCAGCAGCTTTAATGGACAGGGCCAGGAGTCACCCCTCCACTTT. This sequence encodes CASSFNGQGQESPLHF. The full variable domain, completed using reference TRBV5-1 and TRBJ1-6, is KAGVTQTPRYLIKTRGQQVTLSCSPISGHRSVSWYQQTPGQGLQFLFEYFSETQRNKGNFPGRFSGRQFSNSRSEMNVSTLELGDSALYLCASSFNGQGQESPLHFGNGTRLTVT.

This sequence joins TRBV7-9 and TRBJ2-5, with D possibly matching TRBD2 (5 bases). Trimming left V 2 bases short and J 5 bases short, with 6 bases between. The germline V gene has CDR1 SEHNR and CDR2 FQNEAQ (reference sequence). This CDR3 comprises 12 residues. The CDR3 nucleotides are TGTGCCAGCAGCTTACCGGGGGAGACCCAGTACTTC. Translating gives CASSLPGETQYF.

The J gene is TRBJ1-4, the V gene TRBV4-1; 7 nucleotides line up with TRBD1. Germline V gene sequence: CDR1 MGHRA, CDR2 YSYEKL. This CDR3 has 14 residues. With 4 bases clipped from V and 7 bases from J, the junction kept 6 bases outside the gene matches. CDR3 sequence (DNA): TGCGCCAGCAGCCGACTCAGGGGGGTTGAAAAACTGTTTTTT. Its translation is CASSRLRGVEKLFF.

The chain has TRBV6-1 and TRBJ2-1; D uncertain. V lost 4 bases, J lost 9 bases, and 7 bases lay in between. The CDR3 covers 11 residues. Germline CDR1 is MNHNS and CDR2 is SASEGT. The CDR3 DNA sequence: TGTGCCAGCAGTGTCGACACTGAGCAGTTCTTC. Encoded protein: CASSVDTEQFF.

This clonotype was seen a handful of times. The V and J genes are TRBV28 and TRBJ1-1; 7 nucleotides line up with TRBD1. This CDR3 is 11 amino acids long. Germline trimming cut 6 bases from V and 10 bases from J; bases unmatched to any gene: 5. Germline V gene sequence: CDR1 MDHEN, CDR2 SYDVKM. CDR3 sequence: CASRYRDRAFF. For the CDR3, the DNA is TGTGCCAGCAGATACAGGGACAGAGCTTTCTTT. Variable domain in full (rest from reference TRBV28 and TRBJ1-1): DVKVTQSSRYLVKRTGEKVFLECVQDMDHENMFWYRQDPGLGLRLIYFSYDVKMKEKGDIPEGYSVSREKKERFSLILESASTNQTSMYLCASRYRDRAFFGQGTRLTVV.

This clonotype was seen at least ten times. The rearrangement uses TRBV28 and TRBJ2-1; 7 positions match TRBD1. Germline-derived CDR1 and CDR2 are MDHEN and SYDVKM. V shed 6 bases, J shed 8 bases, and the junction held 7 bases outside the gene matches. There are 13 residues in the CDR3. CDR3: CASRRQGWDEQFF. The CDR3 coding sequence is TGTGCCAGCAGACGACAGGGTTGGGATGAGCAGTTCTTC.

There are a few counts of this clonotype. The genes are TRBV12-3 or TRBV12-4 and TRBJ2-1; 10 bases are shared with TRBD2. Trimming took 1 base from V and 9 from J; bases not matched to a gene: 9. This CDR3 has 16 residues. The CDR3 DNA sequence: TGTGCCAGCAGTTTAGGTGGTAGCGGGAGGAGGATTGAGCAGTTCTTC. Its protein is CASSLGGSGRRIEQFF.

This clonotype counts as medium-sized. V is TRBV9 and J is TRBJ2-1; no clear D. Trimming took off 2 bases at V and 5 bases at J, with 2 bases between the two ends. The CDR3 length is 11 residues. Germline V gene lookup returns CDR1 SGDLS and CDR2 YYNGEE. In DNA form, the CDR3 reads TGTGCCAGCAGCGTGGACAATGAGCAGTTCTTC. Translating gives CASSVDNEQFF.